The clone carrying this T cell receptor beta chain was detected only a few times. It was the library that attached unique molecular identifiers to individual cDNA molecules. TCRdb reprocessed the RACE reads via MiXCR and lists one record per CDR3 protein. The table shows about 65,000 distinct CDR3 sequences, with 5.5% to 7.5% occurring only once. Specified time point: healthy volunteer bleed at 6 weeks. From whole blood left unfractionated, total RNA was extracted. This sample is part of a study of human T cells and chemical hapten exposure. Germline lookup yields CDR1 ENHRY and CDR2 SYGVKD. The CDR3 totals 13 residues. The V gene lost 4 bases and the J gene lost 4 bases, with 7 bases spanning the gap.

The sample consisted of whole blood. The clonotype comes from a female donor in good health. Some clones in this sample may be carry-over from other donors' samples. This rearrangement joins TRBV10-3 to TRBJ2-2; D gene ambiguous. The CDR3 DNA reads TGTGCCATCAGTGTGGGCGGCACCGGGGAGCTGTTTTTT. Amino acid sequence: CAISVGGTGELFF.